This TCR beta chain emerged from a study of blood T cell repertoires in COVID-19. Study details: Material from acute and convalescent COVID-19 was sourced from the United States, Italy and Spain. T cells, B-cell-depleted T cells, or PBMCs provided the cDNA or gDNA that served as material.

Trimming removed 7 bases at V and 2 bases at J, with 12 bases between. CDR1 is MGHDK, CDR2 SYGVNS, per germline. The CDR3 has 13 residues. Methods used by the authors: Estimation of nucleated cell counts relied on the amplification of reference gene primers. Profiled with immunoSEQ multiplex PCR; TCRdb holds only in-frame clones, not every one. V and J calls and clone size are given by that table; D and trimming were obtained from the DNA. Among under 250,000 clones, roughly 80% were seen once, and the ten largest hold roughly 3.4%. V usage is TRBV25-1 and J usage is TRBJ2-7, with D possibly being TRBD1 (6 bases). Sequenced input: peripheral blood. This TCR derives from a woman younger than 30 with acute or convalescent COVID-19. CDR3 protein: CASKEQGTYEQYF. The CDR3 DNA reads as TGTGCCAGCAAGGAACAGGGTACCTACGAGCAGTACTTC.